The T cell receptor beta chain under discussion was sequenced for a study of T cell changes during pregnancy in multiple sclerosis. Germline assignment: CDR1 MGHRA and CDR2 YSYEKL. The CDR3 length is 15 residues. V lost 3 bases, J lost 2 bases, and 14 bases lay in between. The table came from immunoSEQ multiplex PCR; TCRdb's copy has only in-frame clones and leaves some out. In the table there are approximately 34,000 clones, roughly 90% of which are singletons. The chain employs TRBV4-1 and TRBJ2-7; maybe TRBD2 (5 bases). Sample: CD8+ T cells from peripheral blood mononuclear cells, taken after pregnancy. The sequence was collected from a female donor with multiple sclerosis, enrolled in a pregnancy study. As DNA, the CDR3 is TGCGCCAGCAGCCAGGCACGCGGGCTTACCTACGAGCAGTACTTC. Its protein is CASSQARGLTYEQYF.